The 2 T cell receptor beta chains presented below share a single source sample, sequenced in a study of PD-L1 blockade in urothelial cancer. Profiled with immunoSEQ multiplex PCR; TCRdb holds only in-frame clones, not every one. The sample holds about 83,000 clones; roughly 87% are singletons and the top ten take 5% to 7%. The source was PBMCs, collected around atezolizumab (anti-PD-L1) treatment. The origin of the receptors is a woman aged 70-85 years with urothelial cancer.

The rearrangement uses TRBV10-3 and TRBJ1-3; tentatively, D is TRBD1 (5 bases). V was trimmed by 3 bases and J by 3 bases, leaving 12 bases between them. CDR3 length: 15 amino acids. Germline CDR1 and CDR2: ENHRY and SYGVKD. The CDR3 loop reads CAISESGGIGNTIYF. CDR3 DNA sequence: TGTGCCATCAGTGAATCCGGGGGGATTGGAAACACCATATATTTT.

This rearrangement joins TRBV5-1 to TRBJ2-7; maybe TRBD1 (6 bases). V lost 4 bases and J 1 base, leaving 9 bases between the germline ends. Germline CDR1 and CDR2: SGHRS and YFSETQ. This CDR3 comprises 13 residues. CDR3 bases: TGCGCCAGCAGCCCAACAGGGTCCTACGAGCAGTACTTC. It is translated as CASSPTGSYEQYF.